This T cell receptor (beta chain) was profiled in a study of blood T cell repertoires in COVID-19. About the research overall: From the United States, Italy and Spain came samples of acute and convalescent COVID-19. From T cells, B-cell-depleted T cells, or PBMCs came the material, which was cDNA or gDNA.

As processed by the authors: Reference gene primers were amplified, and this amplification served to estimate nucleated cell counts. The method was immunoSEQ multiplex PCR; TCRdb's version includes in-frame clones alone and lacks a portion of them. V and J calls and clone size follow that table, whereas D and trimming were derived from the DNA. The sample holds approximately 150,000 clones, about nine tenths seen once. The CDR3 is 18 residues long. CDR1 is LNHDA and CDR2 is SQIVND in the germline V gene (reference sequence). V lost 3 bases, J lost 1 base, and 9 bases stayed unmatched. The sequenced sample was peripheral blood. The receptor was isolated from a human donor in a cohort sampled during active COVID-19. J is TRBJ2-3 and V is TRBV19; 11 bases map to TRBD2. CDR3 coding DNA: TGTGCCAGTAGTATCGGGCTAGCGGGGGGCGGAGGCACAGATACGCAGTATTTT. Its translation: CASSIGLAGGGGTDTQYF.